The present TCR beta chain was sequenced within a study of blood T cells in healthy people across ages. Study observations and caveats: Investigators treated diversity estimates from one million T cells as underestimates.

Sample-barcoded 5' priming and a J-beta primer mix drove a second PCR of roughly 7 to 11 cycles. The yield of each sample was at least 2.5 million CDR3-containing paired-end reads. TCRdb itself ran the 5' RACE reads through MiXCR, one entry per CDR3 protein. This sample carries around 900,000 distinct CDR3 sequences, about 30% of them seen once, and the ten largest clones take roughly 17%. Concerning this clonotype: Its specificity is unknown.

This CDR3 is built from 16 residues. The V gene's germline CDR1 is SGDLS and CDR2 YYNGEE. V shed 10 bases and J shed 3 bases, with 25 bases lying between them. Specimen: blood. The source is a woman aged 80 or over in good health. The chain couples TRBV9 to TRBJ1-2; TRBD1 might be the D (5 bases). The CDR3 is CAGHLPGGSPDYGYTF. The CDR3 nucleotides are TGTGCCGGCCATCTCCCGGGGGGGTCCCCTGACTATGGCTACACCTTC.